The present T cell receptor (beta chain) was sequenced within a study of TIL therapy for anti-PD-1-resistant metastatic lung cancer. Germline CDR1 LGHDT, CDR2 YNNKEL (reference sequence). Trimming shortened V by 0 bases and J by 7 bases, and 12 bases separated the two germline ends. The CDR3 is 14 amino acids. Described time point: pre-treatment sample, taken before nivolumab and TIL therapy. This was the immunoSEQ v3 assay. Clones were read by immunoSEQ multiplex PCR, and TCRdb kept only the in-frame ones, dropping some. The table shows roughly 23,000 clones, with about 71% occurring only once. The sample here was blood, taken at baseline. The sequence was obtained from a person aged 25-80 years with non-small cell lung cancer. The chain joins TRBV3-1 (or the pseudogene TRBV3-2) to TRBJ2-5, with D hard to call. The CDR3 sequence: CASSQEGFGWTQYF. The DNA for the CDR3 is TGTGCCAGCAGCCAAGAAGGGTTCGGATGGACCCAGTACTTC.